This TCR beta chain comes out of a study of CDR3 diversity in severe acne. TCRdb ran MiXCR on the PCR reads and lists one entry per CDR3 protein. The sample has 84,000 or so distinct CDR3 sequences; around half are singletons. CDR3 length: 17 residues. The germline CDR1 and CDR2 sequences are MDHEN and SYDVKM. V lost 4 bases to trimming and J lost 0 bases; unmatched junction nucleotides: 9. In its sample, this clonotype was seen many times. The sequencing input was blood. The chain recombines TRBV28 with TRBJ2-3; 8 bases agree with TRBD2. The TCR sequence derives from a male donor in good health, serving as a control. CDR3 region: CASSSSAASGSTDTQYF. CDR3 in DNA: TGTGCCAGCAGTTCGTCGGCGGCTAGCGGGAGCACAGATACGCAGTATTTT.